This TCR beta chain was profiled in a study of cytotoxic CD8 clonotypes in ibrutinib-treated CLL. Study information: Samples showed on average around 260,000 productive templates and around 94,000 productive rearrangements.

The CDR3 is made up of 18 amino acids. J was trimmed by 3 bases and V by 6 bases; bases with no gene match: 13. Germline CDR1 reads SGHTA; CDR2 reads FQGTGA. Measured with immunoSEQ multiplex PCR; TCRdb has only the in-frame clones, and not every one. Here the sample spans roughly 180,000 clones, 55% to 85% being singletons. The sequence was obtained from a human donor with chronic lymphocytic leukemia. Here the sequenced sample was PBMCs, taken after 24 months of ibrutinib treatment. V gene TRBV7-3 combines with J gene TRBJ2-3; 12 bases fit TRBD2. The CDR3 nucleotides are TGTGCCAGCAGTAGACAAGGCCTAGGACTAGCGGGGACAGATACGCAGTATTTT. Residues: CASSRQGLGLAGTDTQYF.